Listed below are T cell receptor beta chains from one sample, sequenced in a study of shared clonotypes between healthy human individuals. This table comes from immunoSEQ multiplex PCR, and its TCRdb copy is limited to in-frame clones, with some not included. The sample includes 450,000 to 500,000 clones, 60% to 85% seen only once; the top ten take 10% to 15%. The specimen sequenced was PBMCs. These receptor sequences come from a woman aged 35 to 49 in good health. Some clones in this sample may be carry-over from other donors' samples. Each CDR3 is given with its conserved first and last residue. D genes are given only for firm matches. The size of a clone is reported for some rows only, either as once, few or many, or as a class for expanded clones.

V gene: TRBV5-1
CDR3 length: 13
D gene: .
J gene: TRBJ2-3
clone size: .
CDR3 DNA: TGCGCCAGCAGCTTACCAGGGGAAGATACGCAGTATTTT
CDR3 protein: CASSLPGEDTQYF

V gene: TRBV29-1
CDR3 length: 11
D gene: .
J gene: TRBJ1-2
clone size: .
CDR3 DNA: TGCAGCGTTGAAGGGGTAGATGGCTACACCTTC
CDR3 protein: CSVEGVDGYTF

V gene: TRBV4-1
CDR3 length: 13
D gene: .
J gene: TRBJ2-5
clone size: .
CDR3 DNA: TGCGCCAGCAGCCCGCAGGGGGGGGAGACCCAGTACTTC
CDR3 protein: CASSPQGGETQYF

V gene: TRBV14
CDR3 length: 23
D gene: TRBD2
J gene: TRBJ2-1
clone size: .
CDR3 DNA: TGTGTCAGCAGCCAAGGGGGGTGGTGGCCTAGCGGGAGAATTTCCCCCACCTACAATGAGCAGTTCTTC
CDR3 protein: CVSSQGGWWPSGRISPTYNEQFF

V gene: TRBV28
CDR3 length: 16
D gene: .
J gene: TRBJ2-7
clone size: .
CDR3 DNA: TGTGCCAGCAGTTTATTAGGACCGTCCAGCTCCTACGAGCAGTACTTC
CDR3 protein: CASSLLGPSSSYEQYF

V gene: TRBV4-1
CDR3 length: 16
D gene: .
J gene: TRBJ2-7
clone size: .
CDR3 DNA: TGCGCCAGCAGCCAGGCGACTAGTTTTAGGTTCTACGAGCAGTACTTC
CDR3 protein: CASSQATSFRFYEQYF

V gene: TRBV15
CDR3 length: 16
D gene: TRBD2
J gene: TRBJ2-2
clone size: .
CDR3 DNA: TGTGCCACCAGCAGAGATCCGGGAGGGCCTTTCGGGGAGCTGTTTTTT
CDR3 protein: CATSRDPGGPFGELFF

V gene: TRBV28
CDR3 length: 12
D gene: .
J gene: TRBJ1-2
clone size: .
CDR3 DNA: TGTGCCAGCAGTTTCTCTGGCTATGGCTACACCTTC
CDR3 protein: CASSFSGYGYTF

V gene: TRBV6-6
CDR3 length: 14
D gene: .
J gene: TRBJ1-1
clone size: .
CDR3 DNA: TGTGCCAGCAGTGGGGCCAGGACGAACACTGAAGCTTTCTTT
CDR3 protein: CASSGARTNTEAFF

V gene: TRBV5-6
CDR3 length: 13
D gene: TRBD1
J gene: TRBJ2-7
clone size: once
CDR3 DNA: TGTGCCAGCAACCCGACAGGGTACGACGAGCAGTACTTC
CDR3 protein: CASNPTGYDEQYF

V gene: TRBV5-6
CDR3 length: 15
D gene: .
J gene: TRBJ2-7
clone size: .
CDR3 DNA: TGTGCCAGCAGCTTGGCCGGGGCCCTCCTTTACGAGCAGTACTTC
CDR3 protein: CASSLAGALLYEQYF

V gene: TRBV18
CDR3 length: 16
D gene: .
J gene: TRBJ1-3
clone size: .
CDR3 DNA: TGTGCCAGCTCAAGTGGCAGGGAGAGCTCTGGAAACACCATATATTTT
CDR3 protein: CASSSGRESSGNTIYF

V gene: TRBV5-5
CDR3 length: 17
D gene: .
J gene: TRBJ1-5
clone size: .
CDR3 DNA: TGTGCCAGCAGCTTGGTCGGTGGGCAGCAGAGCAATCAGCCCCAGCATTTT
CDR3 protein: CASSLVGGQQSNQPQHF

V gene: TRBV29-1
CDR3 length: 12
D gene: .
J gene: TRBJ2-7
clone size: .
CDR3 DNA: TGCAGCGTTGAGGGCAGCTCCTACGAGCAGTACTTC
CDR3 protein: CSVEGSSYEQYF

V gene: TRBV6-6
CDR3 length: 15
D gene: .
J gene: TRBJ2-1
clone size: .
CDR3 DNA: TGTGCCAGCAGCCAGCTAGGGGGGAGTAGAAATGAGCAGTTCTTC
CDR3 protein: CASSQLGGSRNEQFF

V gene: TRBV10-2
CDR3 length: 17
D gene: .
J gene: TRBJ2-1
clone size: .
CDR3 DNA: TGCGCCAGCAGTGAGTTCGCTGACAAAAGCTCCTACAATGAGCAGTTCTTC
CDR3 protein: CASSEFADKSSYNEQFF

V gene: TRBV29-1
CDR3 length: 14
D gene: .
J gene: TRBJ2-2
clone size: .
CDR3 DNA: TGCAGCGTTGTAGGGGACCCGAACACCGGGGAGCTGTTTTTT
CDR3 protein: CSVVGDPNTGELFF

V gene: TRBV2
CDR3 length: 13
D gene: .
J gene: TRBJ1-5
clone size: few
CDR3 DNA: TGTGCCAGCAGTGAGGTACCCTATCAGCCCCAGCATTTT
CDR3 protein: CASSEVPYQPQHF

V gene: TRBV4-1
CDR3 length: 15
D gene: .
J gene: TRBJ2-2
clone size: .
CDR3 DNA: TGCGCCAGCAGCCACCAGGAGGTGAGGTCCGGGGAGCTGTTTTTT
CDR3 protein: CASSHQEVRSGELFF

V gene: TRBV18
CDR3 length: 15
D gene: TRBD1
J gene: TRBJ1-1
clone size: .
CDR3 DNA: TGTGCCAGCTCACAAAATACCGGGACAGCAGATGAAGCTTTCTTT
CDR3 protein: CASSQNTGTADEAFF

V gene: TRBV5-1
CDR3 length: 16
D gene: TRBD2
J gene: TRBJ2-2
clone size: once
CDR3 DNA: TGCGCCAGCAGCTTCCGGACTAGCGGGAACACCGGGGAGCTGTTTTTT
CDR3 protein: CASSFRTSGNTGELFF

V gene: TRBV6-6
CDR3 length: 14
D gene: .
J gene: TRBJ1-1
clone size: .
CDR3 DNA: TGTGCCAGCAGTTACTCGATCTCATACACTGAAGCTTTCTTT
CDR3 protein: CASSYSISYTEAFF

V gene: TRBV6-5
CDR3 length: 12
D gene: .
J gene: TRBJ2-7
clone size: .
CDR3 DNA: TGTGCCAGCCGGGGGACGGGCTACGAGCAGTACTTC
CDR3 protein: CASRGTGYEQYF

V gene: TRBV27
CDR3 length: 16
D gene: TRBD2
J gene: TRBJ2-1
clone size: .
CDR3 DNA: TGTGCCAGCAGTATCCTTAGCGGGTACACCTACAATGAGCAGTTCTTC
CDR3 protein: CASSILSGYTYNEQFF

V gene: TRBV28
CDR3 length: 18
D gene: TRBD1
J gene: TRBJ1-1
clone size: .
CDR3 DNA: TGTGCCAGCAGTGCCCATAGAGCAGGACAGGGTAAAGGGACTGAAGCTTTCTTT
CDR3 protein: CASSAHRAGQGKGTEAFF

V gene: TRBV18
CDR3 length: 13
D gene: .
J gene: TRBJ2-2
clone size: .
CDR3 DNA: TGTGCCAGCTCACCAGCTATCAGGGGGGAGCTGTTTTTT
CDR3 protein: CASSPAIRGELFF

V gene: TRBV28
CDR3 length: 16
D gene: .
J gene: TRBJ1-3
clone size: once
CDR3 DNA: TGTGCCAGCAGTTTTCCCCCAGGACCCTCTGGAAACACCATATATTTT
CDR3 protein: CASSFPPGPSGNTIYF

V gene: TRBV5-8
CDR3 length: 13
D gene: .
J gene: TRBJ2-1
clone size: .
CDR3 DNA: TGTGCCAGCAGCTTGGACAGCGTGGATGAGCAGTTCTTC
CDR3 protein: CASSLDSVDEQFF

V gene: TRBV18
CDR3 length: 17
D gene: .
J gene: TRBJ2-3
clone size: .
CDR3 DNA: TGTGCCAGCTCACCACTGGGATGGGAGTCGAGCACAGATACGCAGTATTTT
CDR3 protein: CASSPLGWESSTDTQYF

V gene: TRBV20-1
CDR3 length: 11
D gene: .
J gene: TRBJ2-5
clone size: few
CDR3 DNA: TGCAGTGCTAGAGATCAAGAGACCCAGTACTTC
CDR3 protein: CSARDQETQYF

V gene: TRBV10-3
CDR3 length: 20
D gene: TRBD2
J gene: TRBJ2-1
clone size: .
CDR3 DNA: TGTGCCATCAGTGTTCCGAGGCTAGCGGGAGCAAGAGGGGGTGGGGATGAGCAGTTCTTC
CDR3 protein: CAISVPRLAGARGGGDEQFF

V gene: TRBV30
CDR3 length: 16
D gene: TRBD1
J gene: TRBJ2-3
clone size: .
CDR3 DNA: TGTGCCTGGAGTGTACTCCCGACAGGGCGCACAGATACGCAGTATTTT
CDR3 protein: CAWSVLPTGRTDTQYF

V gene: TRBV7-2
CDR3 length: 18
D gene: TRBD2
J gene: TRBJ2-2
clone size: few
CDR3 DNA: TGTGCCAGCAGCTTCGAACTAGCGGGAGTAGTTTTCGCCGGGGAGCTGTTTTTT
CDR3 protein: CASSFELAGVVFAGELFF

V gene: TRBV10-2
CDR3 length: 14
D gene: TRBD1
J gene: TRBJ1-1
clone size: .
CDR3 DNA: TGCGCCAGCACCCGGACAGGGGGGAACACTGAAGCTTTCTTT
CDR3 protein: CASTRTGGNTEAFF

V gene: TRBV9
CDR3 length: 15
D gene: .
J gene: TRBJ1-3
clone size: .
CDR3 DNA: TGTGCCAGCAGCGTAGAGACAGTAGCTGGAAACACCATATATTTT
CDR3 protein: CASSVETVAGNTIYF

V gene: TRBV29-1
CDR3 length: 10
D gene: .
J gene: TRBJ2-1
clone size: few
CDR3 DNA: TGCAGCGTTGAGCACAATGAGCAGTTCTTC
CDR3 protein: CSVEHNEQFF

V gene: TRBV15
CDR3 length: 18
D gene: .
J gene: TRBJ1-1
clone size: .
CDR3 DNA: TGTGCCACCAGCAGAGATCAGAGTATGAGGGTATCGGACACTGAAGCTTTCTTT
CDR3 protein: CATSRDQSMRVSDTEAFF

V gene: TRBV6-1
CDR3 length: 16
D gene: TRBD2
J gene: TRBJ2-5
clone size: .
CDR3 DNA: TGTGCCAGCAGTGAAGTTGGTAGCGGGAGGCGAGAGACCCAGTACTTC
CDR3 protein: CASSEVGSGRRETQYF

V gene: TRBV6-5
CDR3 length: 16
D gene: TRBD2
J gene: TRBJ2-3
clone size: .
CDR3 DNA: TGTGCCAGCAGTTACCGGGCGGGAGTGGTCACAGATACGCAGTATTTT
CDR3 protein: CASSYRAGVVTDTQYF

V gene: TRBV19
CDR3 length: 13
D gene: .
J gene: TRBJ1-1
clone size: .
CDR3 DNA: TGTGCCAGTAGCATGACGGGGGACACTGAAGCTTTCTTT
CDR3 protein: CASSMTGDTEAFF

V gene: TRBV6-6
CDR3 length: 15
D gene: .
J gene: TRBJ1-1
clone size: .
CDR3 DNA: TGTGCCAGCAGTGACCCGTGGGGGGAGAACACTGAAGCTTTCTTT
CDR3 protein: CASSDPWGENTEAFF

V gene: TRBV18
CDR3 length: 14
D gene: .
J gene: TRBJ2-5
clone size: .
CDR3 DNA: TGTGCCAGCTCACCGACTAGTGGTGCGGAGACCCAGTACTTC
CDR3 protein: CASSPTSGAETQYF

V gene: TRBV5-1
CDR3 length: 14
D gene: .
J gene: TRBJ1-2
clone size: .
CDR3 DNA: TGCGCCAGCAGCCCCTCGGAACAGCTCTATGGCTACACCTTC
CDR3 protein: CASSPSEQLYGYTF

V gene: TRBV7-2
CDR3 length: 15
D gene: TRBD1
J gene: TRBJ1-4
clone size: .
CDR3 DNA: TGTGCCAGCAGCCCCCAGACAGGGGAGGGTGAAAAACTGTTTTTT
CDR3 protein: CASSPQTGEGEKLFF

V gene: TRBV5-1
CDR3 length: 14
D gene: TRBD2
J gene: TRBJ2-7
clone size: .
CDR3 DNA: TGCGCCAGCAGAGGGACTAGCGGGACCTACGAGCAGTACTTC
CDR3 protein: CASRGTSGTYEQYF

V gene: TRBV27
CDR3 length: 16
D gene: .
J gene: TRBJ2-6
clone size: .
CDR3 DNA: TGTGCCAGCAGTTTCGGGACGACCTCTGGGGCCAACGTCCTGACTTTC
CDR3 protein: CASSFGTTSGANVLTF

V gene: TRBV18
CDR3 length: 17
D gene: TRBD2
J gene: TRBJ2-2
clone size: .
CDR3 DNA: TGTGCCAGCTCACCCCGCCCGGGGGGGGCGAACACCGGGGAGCTGTTTTTT
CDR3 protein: CASSPRPGGANTGELFF

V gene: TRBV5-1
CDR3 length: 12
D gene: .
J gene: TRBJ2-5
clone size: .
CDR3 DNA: TGCGCCAGCAGCTTCTCCCAAGAGACCCAGTACTTC
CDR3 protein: CASSFSQETQYF

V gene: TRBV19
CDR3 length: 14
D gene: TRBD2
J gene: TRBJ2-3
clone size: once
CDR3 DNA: TGTGCCAGTAGTATGTTGGGACTAGCAGATACGCAGTATTTT
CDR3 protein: CASSMLGLADTQYF

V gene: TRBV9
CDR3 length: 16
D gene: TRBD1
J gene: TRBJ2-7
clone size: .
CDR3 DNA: TGTGCCAGCAGCGTGAGGGGGGACAGGGCATCCTACGAGCAGTACTTC
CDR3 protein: CASSVRGDRASYEQYF

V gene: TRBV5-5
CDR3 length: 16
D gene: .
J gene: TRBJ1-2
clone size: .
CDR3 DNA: TGTGCCAGCAGCTTGGCCAATCGTCTCCGTCTCGATGGCTACACCTTC
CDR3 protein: CASSLANRLRLDGYTF

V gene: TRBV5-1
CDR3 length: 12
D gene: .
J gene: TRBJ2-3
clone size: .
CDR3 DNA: TGCGCCAGCAGCTTGGAGGTAGATACGCAGTATTTT
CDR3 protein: CASSLEVDTQYF

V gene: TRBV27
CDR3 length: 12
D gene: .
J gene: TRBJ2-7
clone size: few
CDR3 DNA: TGTGCCAGCAGTTCCAAGGGGGGCGAGCAGTACTTC
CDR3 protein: CASSSKGGEQYF

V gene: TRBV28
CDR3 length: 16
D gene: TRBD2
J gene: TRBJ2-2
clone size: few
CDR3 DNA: TGTGCCAGCAGTCCCTCAAAGCGGGAGAGTATCGGGGAGCTGTTTTTT
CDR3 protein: CASSPSKRESIGELFF

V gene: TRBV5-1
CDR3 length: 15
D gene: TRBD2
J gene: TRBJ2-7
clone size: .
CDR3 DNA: TGCGCCAGCAGCTTGCGTAGCGGGCACTCCTACGAGCAGTACTTC
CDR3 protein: CASSLRSGHSYEQYF

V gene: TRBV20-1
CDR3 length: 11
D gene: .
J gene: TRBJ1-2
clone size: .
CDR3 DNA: TGCAGTGCTAGTCGGTCCAGCGGCTACACCTTC
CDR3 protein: CSASRSSGYTF

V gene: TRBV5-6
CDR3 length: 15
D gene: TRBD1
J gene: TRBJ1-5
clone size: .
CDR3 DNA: TGTGCCAGCAGCTTGGGGGACAGACCTAATCAGCCCCAGCATTTT
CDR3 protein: CASSLGDRPNQPQHF